This TCR beta chain was captured by sequencing in a study of T cell repertoires in ileal Crohn's disease. About the study: About half of patients got postoperative therapy: approximately 12 thiopurines, under 20 anti-TNF.

Specified time point: neoterminal ileum biopsy at postoperative endoscopy, about 6 months after surgery. Per sample, roughly 500 nanograms of biopsy DNA were TCRB immunosequenced. TCRdb keeps only in-frame clones here, not all; method: immunoSEQ multiplex PCR. Here the sample spans about 3,900 clones, over 70% being singletons. This CDR3 region has 15 residues. Germline CDR1 is LGHNT and CDR2 is FRNRAP. Between the trimmed V and J ends, which lost 5 bases and 0 bases, there was a span of 11 bases. This TCR was sampled from an adult with Crohn's disease. This chain links TRBV12-5 with TRBJ1-5; possible D gene TRBD1, 6 bases. Sequencing was done on a sample of ileal tissue. CDR3 in amino acids: CASGTQGTSNQPQHF. The CDR3 DNA reads TGTGCTAGTGGTACTCAGGGGACTAGCAATCAGCCCCAGCATTTT.